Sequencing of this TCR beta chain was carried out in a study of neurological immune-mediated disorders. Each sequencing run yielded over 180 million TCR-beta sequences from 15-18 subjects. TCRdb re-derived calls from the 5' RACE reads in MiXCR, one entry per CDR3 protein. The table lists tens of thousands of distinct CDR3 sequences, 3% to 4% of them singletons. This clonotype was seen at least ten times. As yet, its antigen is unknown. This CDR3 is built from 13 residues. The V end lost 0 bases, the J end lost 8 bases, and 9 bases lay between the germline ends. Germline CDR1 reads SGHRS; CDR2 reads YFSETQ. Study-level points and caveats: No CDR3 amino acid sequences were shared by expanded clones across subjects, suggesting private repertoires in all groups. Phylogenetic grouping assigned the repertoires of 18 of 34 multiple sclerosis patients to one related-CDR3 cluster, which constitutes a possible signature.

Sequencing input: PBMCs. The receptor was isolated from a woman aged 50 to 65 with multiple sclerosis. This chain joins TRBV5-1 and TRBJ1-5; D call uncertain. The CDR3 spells CASSLGGVEPQHF. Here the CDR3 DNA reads TGCGCCAGCAGCTTGGGTGGGGTCGAGCCCCAGCATTTT.